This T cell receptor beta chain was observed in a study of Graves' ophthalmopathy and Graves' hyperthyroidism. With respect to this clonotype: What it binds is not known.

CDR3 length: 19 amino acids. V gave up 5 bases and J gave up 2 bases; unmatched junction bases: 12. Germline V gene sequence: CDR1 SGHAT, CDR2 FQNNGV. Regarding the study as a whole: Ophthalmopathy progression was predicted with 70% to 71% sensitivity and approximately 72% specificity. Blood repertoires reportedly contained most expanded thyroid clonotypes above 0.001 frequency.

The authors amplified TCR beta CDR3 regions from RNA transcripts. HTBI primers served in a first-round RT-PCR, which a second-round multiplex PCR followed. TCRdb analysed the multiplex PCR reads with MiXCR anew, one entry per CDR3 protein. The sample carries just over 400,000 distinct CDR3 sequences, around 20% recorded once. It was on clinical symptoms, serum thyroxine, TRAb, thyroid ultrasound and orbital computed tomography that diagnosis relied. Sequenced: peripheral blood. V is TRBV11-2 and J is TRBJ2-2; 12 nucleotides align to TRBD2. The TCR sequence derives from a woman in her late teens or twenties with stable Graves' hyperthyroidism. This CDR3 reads CASSPRWLAGGSNTGELFF. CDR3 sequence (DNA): TGTGCCAGCAGCCCGAGGTGGCTAGCGGGAGGGAGCAACACCGGGGAGCTGTTTTTT.